This TCR beta chain was identified during a study of OX40 agonist ivuxolimab in advanced cancers. Looking at the study overall: With a range of roughly 20 to 79, age averaged 60 years, and 70% to 85% were male. The study reported partial responses in three patients: one hepatocellular carcinoma, two cutaneous melanoma.

This clone was found once. Its antigen is still unknown. Overall study findings and caveats: Average numbers of expanded clones were greater in CD8+ T cells than in CD4+. Researchers did not establish what antigens the expanded peripheral T cells target.

J lost 4 bases, V lost 6 bases, and 11 bases had no gene match. Per germline, CDR1 MNHEY and CDR2 SMNVEV (reference sequence). The CDR3 sequence is 17 residues long. Produced via immunoSEQ multiplex PCR; TCRdb's table is partial and in-frame only. The table lists 85,000 to 100,000 clones, approximately 89% of them singletons, with about 4.6% in the top ten. The sample in question was CD4+ or CD8+ T cells sorted from blood, obtained in a trial of the OX40 agonist ivuxolimab. The chain carries TRBV27 and TRBJ2-3; 12 bases fit TRBD1. This TCR derives from an adult with an advanced solid tumor such as melanoma, head and neck, liver or kidney cancer. The CDR3: CASRKRDRGRGPDTQYF. The CDR3 DNA reads as TGTGCCAGCAGAAAACGGGACAGGGGGCGCGGCCCAGATACGCAGTATTTT.